This record covers a single TCR beta chain. The antigen is unknown. Libraries were prepared by immunoSEQ multiplex PCR; TCRdb keeps only in-frame clonotypes and omits some of them. Altogether thousands of clones are present, just over 75% being singletons, with the ten largest covering less than 3.5%. The data belong to a study of neoadjuvant anti-PD-1 for oral cavity cancer. Study-wide context: Patients without progression got a fourth dose around day 43. The study, taken as a whole, reports: TCR analyses covered only a few patients per response group.

From germline, CDR1 is SGDLS and CDR2 YYNGEE. V lost 0 bases and J lost 7; bases outside the gene matches: 11. CDR3 length equals 17 residues. The specimen comprised PBMCs, sampled before nivolumab (anti-PD-1) treatment. The genes are TRBV9 and TRBJ2-5; 11 nucleotides line up with TRBD1. This clonotype was sampled from a person between 40 and 85 years old with oral cavity squamous cell carcinoma. DNA for the CDR3: TGTGCCAGCAGCGTAGTTGTATGGTCTGGGACAGGGGGGACCCAGTACTTC. It encodes CASSVVVWSGTGGTQYF.